This TCR beta chain was retrieved from a study of shared clonotypes between healthy human individuals (dated by TCRdb to the early 2020s). Regarding the research as a whole: The cohort comprised a couple of women and a few men aged 18 to 49 years. For each donor, CD4 naive and CD4 memory were each run on three plates, CD8 naive on two plates, and CD8 memory on one plate. Blood TCR repertoires of a handful of healthy adults were deeply sequenced to estimate repertoire size and the extent of clonotype sharing between individuals. Libraries were prepared and TCR repertoires were sequenced by different laboratories using diverse techniques, in order to increase sequencing depth and limit assay-specific biases. Each donor's leukapheresis produced roughly between roughly 0.94 and 9.5 billion PBMCs.

Using the deep immunoSEQ assay, multiplex PCR amplified TCR CDR3 regions from genomic DNA. For each cell subset, the extracted genomic DNA was distributed evenly across all wells of several immunoSEQ 96-well plates, and each plate served as one replicate. For sorted subsets, each replicate PCR was loaded with roughly 190 ng genomic DNA, equivalent to 25,000 to 30,000 T cell genomes. The purified libraries were quantified using a Qubit 3.0 fluorometer, sized with a Bioanalyzer 2100, and then quantified again using the KAPA Library Quantification kit. A separate single-read 150-cycle Illumina NextSeq 550 flow cell was used to sequence each immunoSEQ 96-well plate. The paper's data handling went like this. Because the immunoSEQ output included only junctional sequences and no quality scores, the filtering could not be the same as the filtering used for full-length reads. Sequences were annotated with PyIR, a Python wrapper for IgBLAST v1.9, using IMGT germline references to assign V/J genes and CDR3. Reads with weak V/J assignments (E-value above 1e-6), missing CDR3, stop codons, out-of-frame junctions, or ambiguous translated residues were removed. A V3J clonotype was defined by an identical inferred V gene, J gene, and CDR3 amino acid sequence. The percentage overlap between two repertoires was calculated by dividing the number of shared unique clonotypes by the size of the smaller repertoire. Richness of each repertoire was evaluated using RTK rarefaction, the Chao1 estimator, and Recon v2.1 estimates of unobserved clonotypes. Generation probabilities were computed with OLGA for all TCRbeta clonotypes obtained by the gDNA method from a few donors. What TCRdb holds here is the immuneACCESS table cut down to in-frame rearrangements. Part of the clones is not present; checked against another copy, under half of the missing clones reflect an unresolved V gene, and the others are unexplained. V and J calls and clone size follow that table, whereas D and trimming were derived from the DNA. The sample table shows approximately 2,200,000 clones, and about 92% are seen once. In total, the top ten clones hold about 1.5% of the sample.

A note on this clone: Its antigen is unknown. Per-base quality was not reported, and no clone a single base away is much larger than it.

CD8 naive samples were CD45RO-negative cells positively selected for CCR7, giving a CD45RA+CCR7+ population that excluded TemRA cells. Healthy HIV-negative adults with no recently reported acute infections or vaccinations were included as donors. Every donor was a Caucasian adult residing in Nashville, Tennessee, USA. Blood was collected by leukapheresis, and PBMCs were isolated by Ficoll-Histopaque density gradient centrifugation and then cryopreserved in liquid nitrogen vapor phase. Analytical flow cytometry was used to check the purity and quantity of each magnetically sorted T cell population. Each sorted fraction had its genomic DNA isolated and then quantified by UV absorbance on a Nanodrop 2000c. In the germline V gene, CDR1 corresponds to SGDLS and CDR2 to YYNGEE. The CDR3 starts with the cysteine, ends with the phenylalanine, and has 15 residues. Only the CDR3 DNA is retained, 45 bases long and in frame from the first base. V trim: 0 bases; J trim: 6 bases; unmatched bases: 9.

General study outcomes and caveats: The small number of donors limited the genetic and exposure-history diversity represented. Even with the large sequencing depth, rarefaction of the sorted-subset datasets indicated that sequencing was incomplete. Naive subsets generally had larger estimated clonotype richness than memory subsets did. Pairwise subsampling led to the expectation that sequencing depth would affect the degree of clonotype sharing among donors. Only blood was sampled, and tissue TCR repertoires likely differ from those in blood. Clonotypes shared by all four sorted-subset donors showed higher generation probabilities than non-shared clonotypes. Across several donors, 4.5% to 6.5% of naive CD4, approximately 3.6% of naive CD8, 2% to 2.5% of memory CD4, and over 0.35% of memory CD8 clonotypes were shared.

The sequenced material came from naive CD8+ T cells from PBMCs. The sample's cell subset or site label is to be understood as: CD45RA+CCR7+. This sequence uses TRBV9 and TRBJ2-7, with TRBD2 identical over 7 junction bases. This TCR came from a man aged 18 to 30 in good health. Some clones in this sample may be carry-over from other donors' samples. The CDR3 region has the sequence CASSVGGSRALEQYF. Read as DNA, the sequence is TGTGCCAGCAGCGTAGGCGGGAGTAGGGCTCTCGAGCAGTACTTC.